The 6 T cell receptor beta chains reported below all come from one sample, sequenced in a study of Ad26.COV2.S vaccination and SARS-CoV-2 variants. Sequenced by immunoSEQ multiplex PCR; TCRdb stores in-frame clones only, minus some. The sample includes just over 350,000 clones, more than 75% of them seen just once. Treatment described: over 15 received Ad26.COV2.S at low or high dose, single or two shots; roughly five received placebo; per-sample allocation not given. At day 63 after the first vaccine or placebo injection, samples were drawn. The sample in question was peripheral blood, obtained in a trial of Ad26.COV2.S vaccine versus placebo. These receptors all stem from a person between 18 and 65 years old who received the Ad26.COV2.S COVID-19 vaccine or a placebo.

This chain links TRBV18 with TRBJ2-4; 12 positions agree with TRBD1. J gave up 4 bases and V 3 bases, and 7 bases lay outside the gene matches. The germline V gene has CDR1 KGHSH and CDR2 LQKENI. CDR3 size: 17 residues. This chain's CDR3 is CASSPPRDRGRKNIQYF. Written as DNA, the CDR3 is TGTGCCAGCTCACCGCCCCGGGACAGGGGGCGAAAAAACATTCAGTACTTC.

Notes on this clone: The sample carries other DNA sequences with the same CDR3. This rearrangement joins TRBV4-3 to TRBJ2-7, with 8 nucleotides matching TRBD2. The CDR3 runs 14 residues. Germline lookup yields CDR1 LGHNA and CDR2 YSLEER. The junction had 1 base not matched to a gene; V was cut back by 1 base and J by 2 bases. CDR3 nucleotides: TGCGCCAGCAGCCAAGGACTAGCGACCTACGAGCAGTACTTC. It encodes CASSQGLATYEQYF.

The CDR3 loop is CASSSHGQIASGNTIYF. CDR3 coding DNA: TGTGCCAGCAGCTCCCACGGACAGATAGCCTCTGGAAACACCATATATTTT. The rearrangement links TRBV11-2 to TRBJ1-3; TRBD1 is a possible D gene (6 bases). This CDR3 region has 17 residues. V lost 4 bases to trimming and J lost 0 bases, with 16 bases between them. Germline CDR1 and CDR2: SGHAT and FQNNGV.

The J gene is TRBJ1-3, the V gene TRBV9; D not resolved. V lost 3 bases, J lost 0 bases, and 10 bases lay in between. Germline values: CDR1 SGDLS, CDR2 YYNGEE. The CDR3 covers 15 residues. CDR3 sequence: CASSGLGHSGNTIYF. The CDR3 nucleotides are TGTGCCAGCAGCGGACTAGGTCACTCTGGAAACACCATATATTTT.

This clone was picked up a small number of times. The CDR3 bases are TGCGCCAGCAGCCCAGCGGATAGCTCCTACGAGCAGTACTTC. This translates into CASSPADSSYEQYF. V is TRBV4-3 and J is TRBJ2-7; TRBD2 is a possible D gene (5 bases). The germline gives CDR1 LGHNA, CDR2 YSLEER. The CDR3 runs to 14 residues. Trimming pared 4 bases from V and 0 bases from J, leaving 10 bases between.

The genes are TRBV7-2 and TRBJ1-4; no definite D call. CDR1 is SGHTA and CDR2 is FQGNSA in the germline V gene. The CDR3 extends over 13 amino acids. V lost 3 bases to trimming and J lost 4 bases, with 6 bases between them. CDR3 nucleotides: TGTGCCAGCAGCTTGGCAAGTAATGAAAAACTGTTTTTT. This translates into CASSLASNEKLFF.